A selection of T cell receptor beta chains follows, all from one sample in a study of T-cell reconstitution after alpha-beta-depleted transplantation in children. TCRdb ran MiXCR on the PCR reads and lists one entry per CDR3 protein. This table holds approximately 420,000 distinct CDR3 sequences, about a tenth found once. The specimen comprised PBMCs from the stem cell graft donor, sampled from the stem cell graft. These receptors came from a human donor who donated a stem cell graft to a child with acute myeloid leukemia. Both conserved end residues are part of each CDR3.

v_gene	j_gene	CDR3aa
TRBV7-2	TRBJ2-5	CASGVGGLQETQYF
TRBV7-2	TRBJ2-1	CASSLAAYNEQFF
TRBV6-4	TRBJ2-3	CASSRTYYDRGQSTDTQYF
TRBV20-1	TRBJ2-3	CSASSQYDTQYF
TRBV6-5	TRBJ2-7	CASSTYSGSSYEQYF
TRBV20-1	TRBJ1-1	CSAKLSISNTEAFF
TRBV15	TRBJ2-3	CATSNPGTSGHGTDTQYF
TRBV14	TRBJ2-7	CASNRDGSYEQYF
TRBV4-2	TRBJ2-1	CASSPEREGYNEQFF
TRBV7-9	TRBJ2-2	CASSAHIGFGELFF
TRBV7-3	TRBJ2-2	CASSSGGAGELFF
TRBV6-2/TRBV6-3	TRBJ2-1	CASSLGLAGGLSSYNEQFF
TRBV6-5	TRBJ2-1	CASRLTGSSYNEQFF
TRBV4-3	TRBJ2-1	CASSQVRGNEQFF
TRBV7-9	TRBJ2-1	CAGGSVNEQFF
TRBV29-1	TRBJ1-5	CSVEDLGNQPQHF
TRBV12-3/TRBV12-4	TRBJ2-2	CASSPRGGSAGELFF
TRBV5-5	TRBJ1-1	CASSESGTEAFF
TRBV5-1	TRBJ2-5	CASSPHRSGRPAGETQYF
TRBV29-1	TRBJ1-1	CSAPGHRSSGAFF
TRBV18	TRBJ2-3	CASSPFAAVRTDTQYF
TRBV29-1	TRBJ1-3	CSGARGSGNIIYF
TRBV12-3/TRBV12-4	TRBJ2-2	CASSPESGGELFF
TRBV6-5	TRBJ1-5	CASSYGALNQPQHF
TRBV3-1	TRBJ2-1	CASSHWDLGIGEQFF